The 16 T cell receptor beta chains presented below share a single source sample, sequenced in a study of T-cell memory formation after mild COVID-19 (dated by TCRdb to about 2021). Receptors were amplified or captured by 5' RACE. Instrument on record: Illumina NovaSeq 6000. TCRdb reran the public reads through fastp at Q25 and MiXCR, keeping productive beta chains. Every entry covers one CDR3 protein and lists the most common genes and DNA from its rows. For this sample there are tens of thousands of distinct CDR3 sequences; roughly 7.5% appear just once. About 32% of the sample is held by the ten biggest clonotypes. The sequenced sample consisted of PBMCs or a T cell subset sorted from them (not recorded which). These receptors all stem from a man aged 18 to 30 who had mild COVID-19 (a few samples of this study predate the infection). The sample titles of this study are shuffled in the database, so cell type and time point are left out; the donor was told from shared clones.

In this sample, this clonotype turned up many times. This chain connects TRBV3-1 to TRBJ1-4; D call uncertain. The germline gives CDR1 LGHDT, CDR2 YNNKEL (reference sequence). Between the trimmed V and J ends, which lost 0 bases and 8 bases, there was a span of 4 bases. The CDR3 has 12 residues. The CDR3 spells CASSQEGEKLFF. The CDR3 region has the DNA TGTGCCAGCAGCCAAGAAGGGGAAAAACTGTTTTTT.

This clonotype has a count of ten or more. The rearrangement joins TRBV6-1 to TRBJ2-4; D is unresolved. Germline-derived CDR1 and CDR2 are MNHNS and SASEGT. This CDR3 region has 15 residues. Trimming pared 6 bases from V and 1 base from J, leaving 13 bases between. The chain's CDR3 is CASSPTTQAKNIQYF. The DNA of the CDR3 is TGTGCCAGCAGCCCTACCACCCAGGCCAAAAACATTCAGTACTTC.

Ten or more counts support this clonotype. The CDR3 DNA is TGCGCCAGCAGCTCGGGGCGCGGAACAGATACGCAGTATTTT. This sequence encodes CASSSGRGTDTQYF. This rearrangement joins TRBV5-1 to TRBJ2-3, with D possibly being TRBD1 or TRBD2 (5 bases each). The CDR3 is 14 amino acids. From germline, CDR1 is SGHRS and CDR2 YFSETQ. V was pared by 3 bases and J by 3 bases, with 11 bases between. Together with reference TRBV5-1 and TRBJ2-3, the CDR3 gives the full variable domain: KAGVTQTPRYLIKTRGQQVTLSCSPISGHRSVSWYQQTPGQGLQFLFEYFSETQRNKGNFPGRFSGRQFSNSRSEMNVSTLELGDSALYLCASSSGRGTDTQYFGPGTRLTVL.

This clonotype has a count of ten or more. This sequence joins TRBV7-2 and TRBJ2-3, with a possible D match to TRBD2 (5 bases). Trimming stripped 5 bases from V and 1 base from J, with 10 bases between. The germline V gene encodes CDR1 SGHTA and CDR2 FQGNSA. The CDR3 has 14 amino acids. CDR3 loop: CASSQNSGTDTQYF. The CDR3 nucleotides are TGTGCCAGCAGCCAAAATAGCGGCACAGATACGCAGTATTTT.

This clonotype is termed medium-sized. The chain links TRBV7-2 to TRBJ1-2; TRBD1 matches at 9 bases. CDR1 is SGHTA and CDR2 is FQGNSA in the germline V gene. V was pared by 4 bases and J by 8 bases, with 11 bases of the junction left unmatched. The length of the CDR3 is 15 residues. Here the CDR3 DNA reads TGTGCCAGCAGCTGGCCGCCGGGACAGGGCCGCGGCTACACCTTC. Amino acid sequence: CASSWPPGQGRGYTF.

The table lists this clonotype with many counts. The chain links TRBV6-5 to TRBJ2-1, with D maybe TRBD2 (5 bases). Germline V gene data show CDR1 as MNHEY and CDR2 as SVGAGI. The V end was cut by 4 bases, the J end by 0 bases, with 16 bases between. The CDR3 is 17 residues long. DNA of the CDR3: TGTGCCAGCAGTTCATCCCGCACAGCGGACTCCTACAATGAGCAGTTCTTC. This translates into CASSSSRTADSYNEQFF.

This clonotype occurred many times. This chain joins TRBV5-6 and TRBJ2-5; D may be TRBD2 (5 bases). CDR3 length: 13 amino acids. Germline V gene lookup returns CDR1 SGHDT and CDR2 YYEEEE. V was shortened by 2 bases and J by 4 bases, with 9 bases between the two germline ends. This chain's CDR3 is CASSLRGAETQYF. DNA of the CDR3: TGTGCCAGCAGCTTACGGGGTGCAGAGACCCAGTACTTC.

This clonotype came up many times. The J gene is TRBJ2-4, the V gene TRBV4-3, with 11 bases aligning to TRBD2. The CDR3 is 19 residues long. V lost 0 bases and J lost 0; bases outside the gene matches: 7. Germline V gives CDR1 LGHNA, CDR2 YSLEER. CDR3 coding DNA: TGCGCCAGCAGCCAAGACGAGGCTAGCGGGGGGCTAGCCAAAAACATTCAGTACTTC. Protein sequence: CASSQDEASGGLAKNIQYF.

The J gene is TRBJ2-2, the V gene TRBV7-9, with D tentatively TRBD1 (6 bases). V was shortened by 5 bases and J by 7 bases, with 17 bases between the two germline ends. The CDR3 totals 15 residues. Per the germline V gene, CDR1 is SEHNR and CDR2 is FQNEAQ (reference sequence). The CDR3 region is CASSPWDTGNGELFF. In nucleotides, the CDR3 is TGTGCCAGCAGCCCATGGGACACGGGCAACGGGGAGCTGTTTTTT.

This clonotype occurred many times. The J gene is TRBJ2-1, the V gene TRBV18; 12 positions match TRBD1. Germline CDR1 and CDR2: KGHSH and LQKENI. With V trimmed by 3 bases and J by 7 bases, 7 bases remained unmatched. CDR3 length: 16 residues. Here the CDR3 DNA reads TGTGCCAGCTCACCCGGGACAGGGGGCACTAGGAATGAGCAGTTCTTC. Amino acids: CASSPGTGGTRNEQFF.

The table lists this clonotype with many counts. The rearrangement joins TRBV7-2 to TRBJ1-1; TRBD1 matches at 8 bases. Trimming at V came to 3 bases and at J to 7 bases, leaving 10 bases not matched to a gene. Germline CDR1 is SGHTA and CDR2 is FQGNSA. The CDR3 is made up of 15 amino acids. CDR3 coding DNA: TGTGCCAGCAGCTTGACCCCCGGGACAGGATATGAAGCTTTCTTT. Encoded protein: CASSLTPGTGYEAFF. The full variable domain, its missing parts supplied by reference TRBV7-2 and TRBJ1-1, is GAGVSQSPSNKVTEKGKDVELRCDPISGHTALYWYRQSLGQGLEFLIYFQGNSAPDKSGLPSDRFSAERTGGSVSTLTIQRTQQEDSAVYLCASSLTPGTGYEAFFGQGTRLTVV.

The chain has TRBV29-1 and TRBJ2-5; D unresolved. V lost 3 bases and J 4 bases, leaving 9 bases between the germline ends. From germline, CDR1 is SQVTM and CDR2 ANQGSEA. The CDR3 contains 12 residues. CDR3: CSVDGRLETQYF. The CDR3 nucleotides read TGCAGCGTTGACGGCCGCCTAGAGACCCAGTACTTC. Based on the CDR3 plus reference TRBV29-1 and TRBJ2-5, the full variable domain is SAVISQKPSRDICQRGTSLTIQCQVDSQVTMMFWYRQQPGQSLTLIATANQGSEATYESGFVIDKFPISRPNLTFSTLTVSNMSPEDSSIYLCSVDGRLETQYFGPGTRLLVL.

Ten or more counts support this clonotype. The chain joins TRBV7-3 to TRBJ2-2; D is perhaps TRBD2 (6 bases). The CDR3 is made up of 15 amino acids. CDR1 and CDR2 (germline): SGHTA, FQGTGA. Trimming removed 5 bases from V and 0 bases from J, with 10 bases in between. The CDR3: CASSRDSANTGELFF. CDR3 nucleotides: TGTGCCAGCAGCCGGGACTCAGCGAACACCGGGGAGCTGTTTTTT.

This clonotype was seen at least ten times. This rearrangement joins TRBV12-3 or TRBV12-4 to TRBJ2-4; a weak D match, TRBD1 (6 bases). This CDR3 is 13 amino acids long. V lost 6 bases and J lost 9, with 15 bases in between. The CDR3 DNA sequence: TGTGCCAGCAGGTGGATAGGGACAAGCATTCAGTACTTC. Its translation is CASRWIGTSIQYF.

The table lists this clonotype with many counts. The V call is TRBV7-3, the J call TRBJ2-3; D assignment may be TRBD1 or TRBD2 (5 bases each). Trimming cost V 2 bases and J 2 bases, with 8 bases left between them. CDR3 length: 14 amino acids. In germline, CDR1 is SGHTA, CDR2 FQGTGA. The CDR3 sequence: CASSLGDDTDTQYF. The CDR3 nucleotides are TGTGCCAGCAGCTTAGGGGACGACACAGATACGCAGTATTTT.

This clonotype was seen only a few times. The genes are TRBV20-1 and TRBJ2-7, with 7 positions matching TRBD2. The length of the CDR3 is 11 residues. J gave up 2 bases and V 6 bases, and 1 base lay outside the gene matches. Germline V gives CDR1 DFQATT, CDR2 SNEGSKA (reference sequence). Here the CDR3 DNA reads TGCAGTGCCGGGGGGACCTACGAGCAGTACGTC. Residues: CSAGGTYEQYV.